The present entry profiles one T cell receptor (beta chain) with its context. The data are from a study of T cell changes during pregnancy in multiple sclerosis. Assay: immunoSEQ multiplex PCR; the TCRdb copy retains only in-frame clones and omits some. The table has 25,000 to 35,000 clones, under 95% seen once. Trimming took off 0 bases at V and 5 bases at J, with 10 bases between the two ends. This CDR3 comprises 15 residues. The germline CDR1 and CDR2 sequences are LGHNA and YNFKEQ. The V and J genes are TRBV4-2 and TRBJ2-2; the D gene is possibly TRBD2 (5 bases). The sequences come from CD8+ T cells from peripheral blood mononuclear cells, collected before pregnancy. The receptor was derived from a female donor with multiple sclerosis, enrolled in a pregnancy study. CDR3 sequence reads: CASSQDYPGTGELFF. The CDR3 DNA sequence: TGTGCCAGCAGCCAAGATTACCCGGGGACCGGGGAGCTGTTTTTT.